Below, 16 T cell receptor beta chains from the same sample are listed, as sequenced in a study of shared clonotypes between healthy human individuals. Libraries were prepared by immunoSEQ multiplex PCR; TCRdb keeps only in-frame clonotypes and omits some of them. The repertoire consists of about 2.1 million clones, with under 95% occurring once and the leading ten covering more than 1.5%. CD45RO-negative, CCR7-positively selected cells formed the naive CD8 fraction, excluding terminally differentiated effector memory CD45RA+ cells. The sample consisted of naive CD8+ T cells from PBMCs. Source of these receptors: a man younger than 35 in good health. Some clones in this sample may be carry-over from other donors' samples.

The genes are TRBV9 and TRBJ2-1; D might be TRBD1 or TRBD2, each matching 6 bases. V gave up 5 bases and J gave up 7 bases, with 22 bases separating them. The CDR3 has 16 residues. Germline V gene data show CDR1 as SGDLS and CDR2 as YYNGEE. CDR3: CASSHTGTSRGNEQFF. The CDR3, as DNA: TGTGCCAGCAGTCATACAGGGACATCACGGGGGAATGAGCAGTTCTTC.

The CDR3 protein is CAIRGLAGRSYEQYF. DNA of the CDR3: TGTGCCATCCGGGGACTAGCGGGCCGTTCCTACGAGCAGTACTTC. The genes are TRBV28 and TRBJ2-7; 12 bases match TRBD2. Germline V lookup: CDR1 MDHEN, CDR2 SYDVKM. The CDR3 is 15 residues long. Unmatched junction bases numbered 8, after V lost 10 bases and J lost 1 base.

The chain recombines TRBV19 with TRBJ1-4; D call uncertain. V lost 5 bases, J lost 8 bases, and 12 bases lay in between. The CDR3 has 13 residues. CDR1 LNHDA and CDR2 SQIVND come from the germline V gene (reference sequence). The CDR3 loop is CASSLDPEEKLFF. The DNA for the CDR3 is TGTGCCAGTAGTCTTGACCCTGAAGAAAAACTGTTTTTT. Complete variable domain (other parts from reference TRBV19 and TRBJ1-4): DGGITQSPKYLFRKEGQNVTLSCEQNLNHDAMYWYRQDPGQGLRLIYYSQIVNDFQKGDIAEGYSVSREKKESFPLTVTSAQKNPTAFYLCASSLDPEEKLFFGSGTQLSVL.

The chain combines TRBV5-5 with TRBJ2-7; the match to TRBD2 covers 8 bases. Germline V CDR1 and CDR2: SGHKS, YYEKEE (reference sequence). The trim removed 6 bases at V and 7 bases at J, leaving 15 bases unmatched. The CDR3 totals 15 residues. This CDR3 reads CASTPGSGTSWEQYF. The CDR3, as DNA: TGTGCCAGCACCCCGGGTAGCGGGACCTCTTGGGAGCAGTACTTC.

The V gene is TRBV4-1, the J gene TRBJ2-7, with a weak D call TRBD2 (6 bases). V lost 3 bases and J 0 bases, leaving 18 bases between the germline ends. This CDR3 comprises 17 residues. CDR1 and CDR2 (germline): MGHRA, YSYEKL. This CDR3 is CASSQDVGDFSSYEQYF. CDR3 DNA sequence: TGCGCCAGCAGCCAGGATGTCGGGGACTTCAGCTCCTACGAGCAGTACTTC.

V and J are TRBV19 and TRBJ2-7, with D possibly TRBD2 on 6 matching bases. Germline V gene data show CDR1 as LNHDA and CDR2 as SQIVND (reference sequence). V was trimmed by 0 bases and J by 7 bases, leaving 13 bases between them. CDR3 length equals 14 residues. CDR3: CASSIDLAGREQYF. The CDR3 DNA reads TGTGCCAGTAGTATAGATCTTGCGGGACGGGAGCAGTACTTC.

The gene calls are TRBV7-9 and TRBJ2-4; D is undetermined. Germline V gives CDR1 SEHNR, CDR2 FQNEAQ (reference sequence). The CDR3 runs to 13 residues. V was pared by 2 bases and J by 3 bases, with 5 bases between. This CDR3 reads CASSLQHKNIQYF. CDR3 sequence (DNA): TGTGCCAGCAGCTTACAGCACAAAAACATTCAGTACTTC.

The chain combines TRBV28 with TRBJ1-1; TRBD1 is a possible D gene (5 bases). V shed 2 bases and J shed 10 bases, with 14 bases lying between them. The germline gives CDR1 MDHEN, CDR2 SYDVKM. The CDR3 is 13 amino acids. The CDR3 is CASSLEFRERAFF. CDR3 DNA: TGTGCCAGCAGTTTAGAGTTCAGGGAGCGAGCTTTCTTT.

The V and J genes are TRBV7-6 and TRBJ2-7, with 10 bases identical to TRBD1. The V segment lost 1 base and the J segment 5 bases; nucleotides outside the gene matches: 2. The CDR3 covers 14 residues. Germline V lookup: CDR1 SGHVS, CDR2 FNYEAQ. CDR3 sequence (DNA): TGTGCCAGCAGCTTAGGACAGGGGGCCCACGAGCAGTACTTC. Protein sequence: CASSLGQGAHEQYF.

The gene calls are TRBV18 and TRBJ2-7, with 10 bases lining up with TRBD1. This CDR3 is 15 amino acids long. Germline V lookup: CDR1 KGHSH, CDR2 LQKENI. Germline trimming cut 3 bases from V and 4 bases from J; bases unmatched to any gene: 6. CDR3 amino acids: CASSPGRGQGYEQYF. In DNA form, the CDR3 reads TGTGCCAGCTCACCCGGCCGGGGACAGGGGTACGAGCAGTACTTC.

V is TRBV5-4 and J is TRBJ2-3, with TRBD2 identical over 13 bases. The germline V gene has CDR1 SGHNT and CDR2 YYREEE (reference sequence). The CDR3 totals 16 residues. V was pared by 4 bases and J by 4 bases, with 6 bases of the junction left unmatched. The CDR3, as DNA: TGTGCCAGCAGCAGGACTAGCGGGAGTTTTTCAGATACGCAGTATTTT. The encoded protein is CASSRTSGSFSDTQYF.

This clone was seen just once. This chain connects TRBV7-9 to TRBJ2-7; D possibly corresponds to TRBD1 (6 bases). The CDR3 contains 16 residues. Looked up from germline, CDR1 is SEHNR and CDR2 is FQNEAQ (reference sequence). Trimming removed 6 bases at V and 0 bases at J, with 18 bases between. This CDR3 reads CASSSRPGQSSYEQYF. CDR3 bases: TGTGCCAGCAGTAGCCGACCGGGACAAAGCTCCTACGAGCAGTACTTC. Full variable domain (outside the CDR3, taken from reference TRBV7-9 and TRBJ2-7): DTGVSQNPRHKITKRGQNVTFRCDPISEHNRLYWYRQTLGQGPEFLTYFQNEAQLEKSRLLSDRFSAERPKGSFSTLEIQRTEQGDSAMYLCASSSRPGQSSYEQYFGPGTRLTVT.

The gene calls are TRBV28 and TRBJ2-3, with TRBD1 identical over 10 bases. V was pared by 6 bases and J by 6 bases, with 9 bases of the junction left unmatched. The CDR3 consists of 15 residues. The germline CDR1 and CDR2 sequences are MDHEN and SYDVKM. The CDR3 DNA reads TGTGCCAGCAGCCCCGGGACAGGGGAAGGGGATACGCAGTATTTT. Its translation is CASSPGTGEGDTQYF.

A note on this clone: Mismatch with germline at one junction end may stem from a read error. This chain joins TRBV27 and TRBJ2-1; TRBD2 is a possible D gene (5 bases). The CDR3 loop spans 15 amino acids. Germline V gene lookup returns CDR1 MNHEY and CDR2 SMNVEV (reference sequence). CDR3 nucleotide sequence: TGTGCCAGCAGTTTAACGGGGATCCGACCGAACGAGCATTTCTTC. As protein: CASSLTGIRPNEHFF.

This rearrangement joins TRBV11-2 to TRBJ2-2, with 10 bases identical to TRBD2. From germline, CDR1 is SGHAT and CDR2 FQNNGV. Trimming cost V 3 bases and J 4 bases; bases outside gene matches: 11. The CDR3 sequence is 18 residues long. The CDR3 DNA sequence: TGTGCCAGCAGCTTTACCCGACTAGCGGGTGACTTCACCGGGGAGCTGTTTTTT. Translation: CASSFTRLAGDFTGELFF.

The chain uses TRBV28 and TRBJ1-1; D uncertain. Germline V gene lookup returns CDR1 MDHEN and CDR2 SYDVKM. CDR3 length: 16 residues. The ends were cut back, 3 bases at V and 6 bases at J, with 20 bases in the middle. The CDR3 reads CASSLPRAESTPEAFF. Written as DNA, the CDR3 is TGTGCCAGCAGTTTGCCCCGTGCCGAGTCCACCCCTGAAGCTTTCTTT.